The 27 T cell receptor beta chains listed next were all sequenced from one sample in a study of control samples from healthy donors and cancer patients. This table comes from immunoSEQ multiplex PCR, and its TCRdb copy is limited to in-frame clones, with some not included. The sample comprises about 100,000 clones, almost 85% of which are singletons, and 6.5% rests with the top ten. Sequencing was carried out using blood. These receptors came from a man between 18 and 29 years old in good health.

This rearrangement joins TRBV7-7 to TRBJ2-5; D may be TRBD2 (5 bases). Germline V gene lookup returns CDR1 SSHAT and CDR2 FNYEAQ (reference sequence). The CDR3 has 16 amino acids. V shed 1 base and J shed 4 bases, with 16 bases lying between them. CDR3 sequence reads: CASSLGIEGSRETQYF. CDR3 DNA: TGTGCCAGCAGCTTAGGGATCGAGGGAAGCCGAGAGACCCAGTACTTC.

The chain combines TRBV9 with TRBJ1-3; no clear D. This CDR3 contains 16 residues. Trimming took 0 bases from V and 0 from J, leaving 10 bases between them. Per germline, CDR1 SGDLS and CDR2 YYNGEE. Here the CDR3 reads CASSVEQLGSGNTIYF. Here the CDR3 DNA reads TGTGCCAGCAGCGTAGAACAGCTAGGCTCTGGAAACACCATATATTTT.

The J gene is TRBJ2-7, the V gene TRBV7-8, with D perhaps matching TRBD1 (5 bases). V lost 5 bases to trimming and J lost 1 base, with 12 bases between them. The germline V gene has CDR1 SGHVS and CDR2 FQNEAQ. This CDR3 spans 14 amino acids. The DNA for the CDR3 is TGTGCCAGCAGCCCCTCAACAGGTTCCTACGAGCAGTACGTC. Residues: CASSPSTGSYEQYV.

The chain has TRBV6-1 and TRBJ1-2, with TRBD1 as a possible D gene (6 bases). Germline CDR1 reads MNHNS; CDR2 reads SASEGT. The CDR3 covers 17 residues. V was trimmed by 4 bases and J by 4 bases, leaving 22 bases between them. CDR3 bases: TGTGCCAGCAGTGTGCAGGGGTTCGATATTGTTCGCTATGGCTACACCTTC. It codes for CASSVQGFDIVRYGYTF.

V usage is TRBV5-6 and J usage is TRBJ1-2; 9 bases map to TRBD1. J gave up 7 bases and V 3 bases, and 10 bases lay outside the gene matches. CDR1 and CDR2 from the germline V gene are SGHDT and YYEEEE. The CDR3 is 15 amino acids. This CDR3 is CASSSPGQGLGGYTF. The DNA for the CDR3 is TGTGCCAGCAGCTCCCCGGGACAGGGCTTGGGTGGCTACACCTTC. Looking up the rest from reference TRBV5-6 and TRBJ1-2 gives the full variable domain: DAGVTQSPTHLIKTRGQQVTLRCSPKSGHDTVSWYQQALGQGPQFIFQYYEEEERQRGNFPDRFSGHQFPNYSSELNVNALLLGDSALYLCASSSPGQGLGGYTFGSGTRLTVV.

The chain employs TRBV11-2 and TRBJ1-2, with TRBD1 matching 9 bases. The CDR3 length is 19 residues. Trimming at V came to 0 bases and at J to 3 bases, leaving 14 bases not matched to a gene. Germline V gene lookup returns CDR1 SGHAT and CDR2 FQNNGV. DNA for the CDR3: TGTGCCAGCAGCTTAGATTCGGACAGGGGAAGTTCTCGGGACTATGGCTACACCTTC. It yields the protein CASSLDSDRGSSRDYGYTF.

This chain connects TRBV3-1 (or the pseudogene TRBV3-2) to TRBJ2-1, with D possibly matching TRBD1 (6 bases). Looked up from germline, CDR1 is LGHDT and CDR2 is YNNKEL (reference sequence). This CDR3 spans 18 amino acids. Trimming removed 1 base at V and 0 bases at J, with 16 bases between. The CDR3 loop is CASSQGFRGTSSYNEQFF. DNA for the CDR3: TGTGCCAGCAGCCAAGGATTTAGGGGGACGAGCTCCTACAATGAGCAGTTCTTC.

The V gene is TRBV14, the J gene TRBJ1-1, with unresolved D. The CDR3 has 14 amino acids. V lost 4 bases and J 0 bases, leaving 9 bases between the germline ends. Germline lookup yields CDR1 SGHDN and CDR2 FVKESK. The chain's CDR3 is CASSRAGMNTEAFF. For the CDR3, the DNA is TGTGCCAGCAGCCGGGCGGGCATGAACACTGAAGCTTTCTTT.

The chain has TRBV4-2 and TRBJ1-3; weak D call: TRBD1 (5 bases). The V gene lost 1 base and the J gene lost 2 bases, with 15 bases spanning the gap. Germline-derived CDR1 and CDR2 are LGHNA and YNFKEQ. The CDR3 length is 17 residues. The CDR3: CASSQASPRATGNTIYF. DNA for the CDR3: TGTGCCAGCAGCCAAGCCTCTCCCAGGGCTACTGGAAACACCATATATTTT.

The chain couples TRBV11-2 to TRBJ2-1; no clear D. In germline, CDR1 is SGHAT, CDR2 FQNNGV. Trimming took off 5 bases at V and 0 bases at J, with 8 bases between the two ends. The CDR3 sequence is 14 residues long. CDR3 sequence reads: CASSPENSYNEQFF. The CDR3 region has the DNA TGTGCCAGCAGCCCGGAGAACTCCTACAATGAGCAGTTCTTC. The variable domain in full, completed from reference TRBV11-2 and TRBJ2-1, reads EAGVAQSPRYKIIEKRQSVAFWCNPISGHATLYWYQQILGQGPKLLIQFQNNGVVDDSQLPKDRFSAERLKGVDSTLKIQPAKLEDSAVYLCASSPENSYNEQFFGPGTRLTVL.

The chain employs TRBV5-1 and TRBJ2-1; 7 nucleotides agree with TRBD1. CDR3 length: 15 amino acids. The ends lost 0 bases at V and 7 bases at J; junction bases unmatched: 7. Germline-derived CDR1 and CDR2 are SGHRS and YFSETQ. This chain's CDR3 is CASSLGQGTTNEQFF. The CDR3 nucleotides are TGCGCCAGCAGCTTGGGACAGGGAACAACGAATGAGCAGTTCTTC. Looking up the rest from reference TRBV5-1 and TRBJ2-1 gives the full variable domain: KAGVTQTPRYLIKTRGQQVTLSCSPISGHRSVSWYQQTPGQGLQFLFEYFSETQRNKGNFPGRFSGRQFSNSRSEMNVSTLELGDSALYLCASSLGQGTTNEQFFGPGTRLTVL.

This chain connects TRBV10-3 to TRBJ2-5; maybe TRBD2 (6 bases). The germline CDR1 and CDR2 sequences are ENHRY and SYGVKD. The V end was cut by 4 bases, the J end by 5 bases, with 17 bases between. The CDR3 totals 15 residues. The CDR3 loop reads CAISARGTGVETQYF. As DNA, the CDR3 is TGTGCCATCAGTGCCAGAGGAACGGGGGTTGAGACCCAGTACTTC.

The CDR3 is CAISESETYGYTF. For the CDR3, the DNA is TGTGCCATCAGTGAGTCCGAGACCTATGGCTACACCTTC. This rearrangement joins TRBV10-3 to TRBJ1-2; D gene ambiguous. Germline CDR1 and CDR2: ENHRY and SYGVKD. Trimming pared 0 bases from V and 4 bases from J, leaving 6 bases between. The CDR3 consists of 13 residues.

The rearrangement links TRBV6-4 to TRBJ1-1; D is possibly TRBD1 (6 bases). This CDR3 contains 14 residues. The germline gives CDR1 MRHNA, CDR2 SNTAGT. V lost 6 bases to trimming and J lost 5 bases, with 16 bases between them. The CDR3: CASSPSGAVTEAFF. CDR3 DNA sequence: TGTGCCAGCAGCCCCTCAGGGGCGGTTACTGAAGCTTTCTTT.

This clone was found many times. The chain couples TRBV5-5 to TRBJ1-2; no clear D. Trimming removed 4 bases from V and 8 bases from J, with 18 bases in between. There are 14 residues in the CDR3. Germline V gene sequence: CDR1 SGHKS, CDR2 YYEKEE (reference sequence). CDR3 sequence: CASSGLGASRGYTF. CDR3 bases: TGTGCCAGCAGCGGTCTGGGTGCCTCGAGGGGCTACACCTTC.

The chain uses TRBV5-1 and TRBJ2-7; tentative D call: TRBD1 (6 bases). CDR1 and CDR2 (germline): SGHRS, YFSETQ. The CDR3 consists of 15 residues. Trimming removed 2 bases at V and 2 bases at J, with 14 bases between. The CDR3: CASSFTGRYPYEQYV. CDR3 coding DNA: TGCGCCAGCAGCTTTACAGGGCGCTACCCCTACGAGCAGTACGTC.

J is TRBJ1-3 and V is TRBV4-1, with D possibly matching TRBD1 (5 bases). V dropped 0 bases and J dropped 4 bases, with 16 bases sitting between them. The CDR3 runs 17 residues. CDR1 and CDR2 (germline): MGHRA, YSYEKL. CDR3 sequence: CASSQDVTEALGNTIYF. The CDR3 DNA sequence: TGCGCCAGCAGCCAAGATGTGACAGAGGCTCTAGGAAACACCATATATTTT.

Worth noting for this clone: One junction end disagrees with the germline gene, perhaps due to a read error. The rearrangement uses TRBV5-1 and TRBJ2-3, with a tentative D call TRBD2 (6 bases). CDR1 SGHRS and CDR2 YFSETQ come from the germline V gene. This CDR3 spans 13 amino acids. Here the CDR3 DNA reads TGCGCCAGCAGCTGGGAGAAGATGGGGAGGTTGAGGTTT. Its translation: CASSWEKMGRLRF.

This chain joins TRBV5-6 and TRBJ2-7; D may be TRBD1 (7 bases). Deletions cut 0 bases from V and 6 bases from J, with 13 bases between. This CDR3 has 14 amino acids. Germline V CDR1 and CDR2: SGHDT, YYEEEE. CDR3 nucleotide sequence: TGTGCCAGCAGCTTGGGACAGGGAGGCCGCGAGCAGTACTTC. Translation: CASSLGQGGREQYF.

The chain has TRBV10-1 and TRBJ1-4; D might be TRBD1 (5 bases). CDR1 WNHNN and CDR2 SYGVQD come from the germline V gene (reference sequence). The V end lost 9 bases, the J end lost 8 bases, and 16 bases lay between the germline ends. This CDR3 spans 13 amino acids. The CDR3: CARKAEGLEKLFF. The CDR3 DNA reads as TGCGCCAGAAAAGCCGAGGGGCTCGAAAAACTGTTTTTT.

J is TRBJ1-3 and V is TRBV27; a possible D gene is TRBD1 (5 bases). The V end was cut by 6 bases, the J end by 2 bases, with 11 bases between. From germline, CDR1 is MNHEY and CDR2 SMNVEV (reference sequence). The CDR3 extends over 14 amino acids. CDR3 nucleotides: TGTGCCAGCAGGAAAGAGACAGCTGGAAACACCATATATTTT. Amino acids: CASRKETAGNTIYF.

The chain has TRBV7-8 and TRBJ2-7; TRBD1 matches 8 bases. CDR1 and CDR2 (germline): SGHVS, FQNEAQ. This CDR3 has 16 residues. V was clipped by 5 bases and J by 2 bases; unmatched bases: 11. The CDR3 protein is CASSAYPGTGTYEQYF. The CDR3, as DNA: TGTGCCAGCAGCGCTTACCCAGGGACAGGCACCTACGAGCAGTACTTC. Drawing the rest from reference TRBV7-8 and TRBJ2-7, the complete variable domain is GAGVSQSPRYKVAKRGQDVALRCDPISGHVSLFWYQQALGQGPEFLTYFQNEAQLDKSGLPSDRFFAERPEGSVSTLKIQRTQQEDSAVYLCASSAYPGTGTYEQYFGPGTRLTVT.

The chain is built from TRBV6-5 and TRBJ1-6; a possible D gene is TRBD1 (5 bases). The CDR3 length is 15 residues. Trimming cost V 7 bases and J 0 bases, with 10 bases left between them. Germline V lookup: CDR1 MNHEY, CDR2 SVGAGI. The CDR3 here is CASTPGGSYNSPLHF. In DNA form, the CDR3 reads TGTGCCAGCACCCCCGGGGGCTCCTATAATTCACCCCTCCACTTT.

The rearrangement links TRBV10-3 to TRBJ1-1; a weak D match, TRBD1 (5 bases). Germline V CDR1 and CDR2: ENHRY, SYGVKD. Between the trimmed V and J ends, which lost 6 bases and 4 bases, there was a span of 24 bases. The CDR3 consists of 17 residues. CDR3: CAISSPTGGPTSTEAFF. In DNA form, the CDR3 reads TGTGCCATCAGCTCACCAACAGGAGGACCCACATCCACTGAAGCTTTCTTT.

V gene TRBV5-4 combines with J gene TRBJ1-2, with a tentative D call TRBD1 (5 bases). The V and J ends lost 3 bases and 8 bases respectively, with 17 bases between them. CDR1 is SGHNT, CDR2 YYREEE, per germline (reference sequence). This CDR3 comprises 14 residues. The CDR3 nucleotides are TGTGCCAGCAGCTCCTGGGGCGGGTTCGGAGGCTACACCTTC. This gives the protein CASSSWGGFGGYTF.

The J gene is TRBJ1-3, the V gene TRBV6-2 or TRBV6-3, with D unresolved. Germline CDR1 reads MNHEY; CDR2 reads SVGEGT. Trimming removed 2 bases at V and 0 bases at J, with 8 bases between. This CDR3 region has 15 residues. The CDR3 loop is CASSYRQASGNTIYF. The CDR3 nucleotides read TGTGCCAGCAGTTACCGACAAGCCTCTGGAAACACCATATATTTT.

The V call is TRBV7-9, the J call TRBJ2-4, with D perhaps TRBD2 (5 bases). Germline CDR1 reads SEHNR; CDR2 reads FQNEAQ (reference sequence). Trimming removed 1 base at V and 0 bases at J, with 10 bases between. CDR3 size: 16 residues. The CDR3 coding sequence is TGTGCCAGCAGCTTAGGGCCCGGAGGAGCCAAAAACATTCAGTACTTC. This sequence encodes CASSLGPGGAKNIQYF.